This T cell receptor beta chain was sequenced in a study of blood T cell repertoires in COVID-19. Study-level background: The United States, Italy and Spain supplied acute and convalescent COVID-19 samples.

V was pared by 4 bases and J by 4 bases, with 10 bases between. CDR3 length: 14 residues. The germline V gene encodes CDR1 LGHDT and CDR2 YNNKEL (reference sequence). Original processing methods: Using reference gene primer amplification, nucleated cell counts were estimated. TCRdb's copy holds only in-frame clones and misses some; the assay was immunoSEQ multiplex PCR. V, J and clone size were drawn from that table, and D and trimming were deduced from the DNA. The repertoire holds a few hundred thousand clones, about 81% seen once, with approximately 4.3% in the top ten. Cohort placement rested on clinical history that participants reported themselves.

The TCR originated in a man between 25 and 39 years old with acute COVID-19. Sequencing input: PBMCs or T cells enriched from blood (not recorded which). This chain uses TRBV3-1 (or the pseudogene TRBV3-2) with TRBJ1-4, with D possibly TRBD1 on 5 matching bases. The CDR3 DNA reads TGTGCCAGCAGCCTTCCCGACAGTAATGAAAAACTGTTTTTT. Protein sequence: CASSLPDSNEKLFF.